The T cell receptor beta chain described here comes from a study of read filtering for tumor transcriptome and immune sequencing. Across the whole study: Whole-transcriptome libraries were prepared after DNase treatment. RNA-seq yielded only roughly 75 to 1273 TCR reads, IR-seq about 3.5 to 10.27 million.

Germline CDR1 is KGHDR and CDR2 is SFDVKD. The V end was cut by 1 base, the J end by 0 bases, with 3 bases between. The CDR3 consists of 14 residues. Bone marrow was sampled from every patient at the time of active disease. This clonotype was observed at least ten times. Antigen unknown. Molecular barcoded adaptors covering alpha/delta and beta/gamma chains were used on 400 to 450 ng RNA. One entry per CDR3 protein, called by TCRdb with MiXCR from the reads. The sample holds more than 45,000 distinct CDR3 sequences; approximately 18% are singletons and the top ten take roughly 15%. General study results and limits: The CD138-negative fraction was mixed bone marrow immune cells, not pure T cells.

This sequence was found in a donor aged 40 or older with multiple myeloma. The genes are TRBV24-1 and TRBJ1-5; D uncertain. Source material: a population of CD138-negative cells sorted from bone marrow. The CDR3 DNA follows: TGTGCCACCAGTGATTTTTCTAGCAATCAGCCCCAGCATTTT. Its protein is CATSDFSSNQPQHF.